These 17 T cell receptor beta chains were all obtained from the same sample, sequenced in a study of T cell repertoires in cytomegalovirus infection. TCRdb re-called the reads with MiXCR, one entry per CDR3 protein. The sample consists of about 250,000 distinct CDR3 sequences, approximately 15% of them appearing once. Sequenced sample: CD8+ T cells from PBMCs. These receptors originate from a human donor in good health (CMV status not recorded). Some clones in this sample may be carry-over from other donors' samples.

The sample holds many counts of this clonotype. This rearrangement joins TRBV12-3 or TRBV12-4 to TRBJ2-3, with TRBD2 matching over 7 bases. V shed 7 bases and J 4 bases; nucleotides not matched to a gene: 5. This CDR3 is built from 13 residues. CDR3 in DNA: TGTGCCAGCATGGGGGGGATGTCAGATACGCAGTATTTT. This codes for CASMGGMSDTQYF.

This clonotype was seen just once. The V gene is TRBV5-5, the J gene TRBJ1-2; weak D call: TRBD1 (5 bases). Trimming took off 0 bases at V and 4 bases at J, with 13 bases between the two ends. From germline, CDR1 is SGHKS and CDR2 YYEKEE (reference sequence). The CDR3 spans 15 residues. This CDR3 is CASSLGDSGVYGYTF. CDR3 DNA sequence: TGTGCCAGCAGCTTGGGGGACTCTGGGGTCTATGGCTACACCTTC.

In DNA, the CDR3 is TGTGCCAGCAGCACGGGCCCAAACCTCCCTCTGGATACGCAGTATTTT. Encoded protein: CASSTGPNLPLDTQYF. The chain joins TRBV11-2 to TRBJ2-3; D remains unclear. V was pared by 5 bases and J by 6 bases, with 21 bases between. CDR1 and CDR2 from the germline V gene are SGHAT and FQNNGV. CDR3 length: 16 amino acids. Complete variable domain (other parts from reference TRBV11-2 and TRBJ2-3): EAGVAQSPRYKIIEKRQSVAFWCNPISGHATLYWYQQILGQGPKLLIQFQNNGVVDDSQLPKDRFSAERLKGVDSTLKIQPAKLEDSAVYLCASSTGPNLPLDTQYFGPGTRLTVL.

This clonotype was seen only a few times. The rearrangement uses TRBV12-3 or TRBV12-4 and TRBJ1-2; tentative D call: TRBD1 (5 bases). Trimming shortened V by 10 bases and J by 8 bases, and 20 bases separated the two germline ends. CDR3 length: 13 residues. The CDR3 loop is CATSGPFRGGYTF. The CDR3 bases are TGTGCCACGTCAGGGCCTTTCAGAGGCGGCTACACCTTC.

V is TRBV6-2 or TRBV6-3 and J is TRBJ2-1, with 16 bases aligning to TRBD2. Trimming took 0 bases from V and 1 from J; bases not matched to a gene: 0. In germline, CDR1 is MNHEY, CDR2 SVGEGT. The CDR3 contains 18 residues. Here the CDR3 DNA reads TGTGCCAGCAGTTACTCGGGACTAGCGGGGGGGTCCTACAATGAGCAGTTCTTC. This codes for CASSYSGLAGGSYNEQFF.

This clonotype was recorded many times. The chain has TRBV7-2 and TRBJ2-5, with D unclear. V lost 1 base to trimming and J lost 5 bases, with 14 bases between them. Per the germline V gene, CDR1 is SGHTA and CDR2 is FQGNSA. The CDR3 is made up of 15 amino acids. CDR3 DNA sequence: TGTGCCAGCAGCTTAGGGAGTCGCGTAGTCGAGACCCAGTACTTC. As protein: CASSLGSRVVETQYF.

This clonotype was seen many times. The genes are TRBV6-2 or TRBV6-3 and TRBJ2-7; D unresolved. Germline V lookup: CDR1 MNHEY, CDR2 SVGEGT. This CDR3 region has 15 residues. Deletions cut 2 bases from V and 3 bases from J, with 14 bases between. The CDR3 reads CASSYEPESVYEQYF. The CDR3 DNA sequence: TGTGCCAGCAGTTACGAGCCGGAATCAGTCTACGAGCAGTACTTC.

At least ten counts were recorded for this clonotype. This sequence joins TRBV6-5 and TRBJ2-7; possible D gene TRBD1, 8 bases. Germline V lookup: CDR1 MNHEY, CDR2 SVGAGI. This CDR3 has 18 amino acids. Deletions cut 0 bases from V and 4 bases from J, with 22 bases between. The CDR3 nucleotides read TGTGCCAGCAGTTACTCTCCACGGACAGGGTCGCGGGGGTACGAGCAGTACTTC. Amino acid sequence: CASSYSPRTGSRGYEQYF.

In this sample, this clonotype turned up many times. The chain employs TRBV7-3 and TRBJ2-6; D not resolved. CDR1 and CDR2 (germline): SGHTA, FQGTGA. The CDR3 loop spans 16 amino acids. Trimming shortened V by 2 bases and J by 0 bases, and 8 bases separated the two germline ends. CDR3 residues: CASSLDLLSGANVLTF. The CDR3 DNA reads TGTGCCAGCAGCTTAGATCTTCTCTCTGGGGCCAACGTCCTGACTTTC. Full variable domain (remainder filled in from reference TRBV7-3 and TRBJ2-6): GAGVSQTPSNKVTEKGKYVELRCDPISGHTALYWYRQSLGQGPEFLIYFQGTGAADDSGLPNDRFFAVRPEGSVSTLKIQRTERGDSAVYLCASSLDLLSGANVLTFGAGSRLTVL.

This clonotype was picked up many times. The V gene is TRBV20-1, the J gene TRBJ1-1, with D possibly being TRBD1 (6 bases). With 2 bases removed from V and 1 base from J, the gap between germline ends came to 8 bases. The CDR3 length is 13 residues. CDR1 DFQATT and CDR2 SNEGSKA come from the germline V gene (reference sequence). The CDR3 DNA follows: TGCAGTGCTAGACCACAGGGGAACACTGAAGCTTTCTTT. Residues: CSARPQGNTEAFF.

V is TRBV2 and J is TRBJ2-6; no reliable D call. V lost 5 bases and J lost 0, with 32 bases in between. This CDR3 is 23 amino acids long. Germline V lookup: CDR1 SNHLY, CDR2 FYNNEI. CDR3 nucleotide sequence: TGTGCCAGCAGTTCCGAGAAAATACTGGACCTTCAAAATCACAACTCTGGGGCCAACGTCCTGACTTTC. Translation: CASSSEKILDLQNHNSGANVLTF.

This chain connects TRBV6-5 to TRBJ2-7; TRBD2 matches at 7 bases. This CDR3 region has 14 residues. With 8 bases clipped from V and 1 base from J, the junction kept 8 bases outside the gene matches. The germline gives CDR1 MNHEY, CDR2 SVGAGI. In DNA, the CDR3 is TGTGCCAGCGGTCCCCGGGGGGATTCCTACGAGCAGTACTTC. Residues: CASGPRGDSYEQYF.

This clonotype was detected only a few times. The chain employs TRBV29-1 and TRBJ2-3; 8 bases align to TRBD1. The germline gives CDR1 SQVTM, CDR2 ANQGSEA. The CDR3 sequence is 14 residues long. V was clipped by 4 bases and J by 2 bases; unmatched bases: 5. CDR3 sequence: CSVGTQGATDTQYF. CDR3 coding DNA: TGCAGCGTTGGGACCCAGGGGGCCACAGATACGCAGTATTTT.

This clonotype was picked up a small number of times. This chain joins TRBV20-1 and TRBJ2-7; 7 bases fit TRBD1. CDR1 and CDR2 (germline): DFQATT, SNEGSKA (reference sequence). V dropped 6 bases and J dropped 2; count of bases not matched to a gene: 7. The CDR3 is 13 amino acids. Here the CDR3 reads CSAPRDSPYEQYF. The CDR3 DNA is TGCAGTGCCCCGAGGGACAGCCCCTACGAGCAGTACTTC.

This clonotype was seen repeatedly, ten times or more. This rearrangement joins TRBV5-1 to TRBJ2-7, with D perhaps assigned TRBD1 or TRBD2 (5 bases each). The V gene's germline CDR1 is SGHRS and CDR2 YFSETQ. CDR3 size: 13 residues. V lost 0 bases and J 6 bases, leaving 10 bases between the germline ends. The CDR3 nucleotides are TGCGCCAGCAGCTTGGGAGGGGTCTCCGAGCAGTACTTC. Amino acid sequence: CASSLGGVSEQYF.

Points on this clonotype: This may be a read error, as it is one base from a much larger clone. The chain combines TRBV7-2 with TRBJ2-3; D remains unclear. This CDR3 has 15 residues. The germline V gene encodes CDR1 SGHTA and CDR2 FQGNSA. The V end was cut by 0 bases, the J end by 1 base, with 8 bases between. The CDR3 region has the DNA TGTGCCAGCAGCTTAGCGAGACGGGGCACAGATACGCAGTATTTT. Amino acid sequence: CASSLARRGTDTQYF.

This clonotype was counted only a few times. The J gene is TRBJ2-1, the V gene TRBV6-2 or TRBV6-3; 10 bases are shared with TRBD2. CDR3 length: 18 amino acids. Germline assignment: CDR1 MNHEY and CDR2 SVGEGT. V was clipped by 0 bases and J by 0 bases; unmatched bases: 5. DNA of the CDR3: TGTGCCAGCAGTTACTCGATACGGACTAGCGGCTCCTACAATGAGCAGTTCTTC. It yields the protein CASSYSIRTSGSYNEQFF.